The next 27 T cell receptor beta chains were all read from a single sample in a study of PD-1 blockade in classical Hodgkin lymphoma. Brentuximab vedotin exposure varied, and every patient relapsed after autologous stem cell transplantation. Repertoires were generated with immunoSEQ multiplex PCR, while TCRdb's copy carries only in-frame clones and drops some. The sample yields about 76,000 clones, about nine tenths seen once. This material consisted of peripheral blood mononuclear cells (PBMCs), taken at baseline. The receptor set was obtained from a human donor with classical Hodgkin lymphoma.

This chain links TRBV7-9 with TRBJ2-1; 12 nucleotides line up with TRBD2. The CDR3 consists of 15 residues. With V trimmed by 5 bases and J by 7 bases, 6 bases remained unmatched. Looked up from germline, CDR1 is SEHNR and CDR2 is FQNEAQ (reference sequence). This CDR3 is CASSQTSGRENEQFF. DNA of the CDR3: TGTGCCAGCAGCCAGACTAGCGGGAGAGAAAATGAGCAGTTCTTC.

The J gene is TRBJ1-3, the V gene TRBV20-1; D remains ambiguous. The ends were cut back, 7 bases at V and 4 bases at J, with 8 bases in the middle. The CDR3 contains 11 residues. The germline CDR1 and CDR2 sequences are DFQATT and SNEGSKA (reference sequence). The CDR3 region has the DNA TGCAGTGTATCGGGGGGAAACACCATATATTTT. Its translation: CSVSGGNTIYF.

The count of this clone is one. This chain links TRBV28 with TRBJ1-5; TRBD1 matches at 7 bases. The CDR3 covers 16 residues. Germline values: CDR1 MDHEN, CDR2 SYDVKM. V lost 4 bases to trimming and J lost 6 bases; unmatched junction nucleotides: 12. The CDR3 loop reads CASSSGPRGGLQPQHF. In DNA, the CDR3 is TGTGCCAGCAGTTCAGGCCCCAGGGGGGGTCTTCAGCCCCAGCATTTT.

The chain employs TRBV5-1 and TRBJ1-1; D may be TRBD1 (5 bases). Trimming removed 4 bases at V and 3 bases at J, with 19 bases between. This CDR3 contains 16 residues. The germline V gene has CDR1 SGHRS and CDR2 YFSETQ. The CDR3, as DNA: TGCGCCAGCAGCAGACATTCCGGGACGCCGGACACTGAAGCTTTCTTT. This encodes CASSRHSGTPDTEAFF.

The V and J genes are TRBV18 and TRBJ2-2; 11 nucleotides match TRBD1. Germline lookup yields CDR1 KGHSH and CDR2 LQKENI. The length of the CDR3 is 16 residues. With 8 bases clipped from V and 1 base from J, the junction kept 6 bases outside the gene matches. CDR3 sequence (DNA): TGTGCCAGCCCTGGGACAGGGGGAAGGAACACCGGGGAGCTGTTTTTT. Translating it yields CASPGTGGRNTGELFF.

V and J are TRBV2 and TRBJ2-1; TRBD1 matches 7 bases. Germline CDR1 SNHLY, CDR2 FYNNEI. The CDR3 is 15 residues long. With 6 bases clipped from V and 0 bases from J, the junction kept 5 bases outside the gene matches. DNA of the CDR3: TGTGCCAGCAGCCAGGACAGGAGCTCCTACAATGAGCAGTTCTTC. Its protein is CASSQDRSSYNEQFF.

This rearrangement joins TRBV30 to TRBJ1-5, with 7 bases that match TRBD1. V lost 4 bases, J lost 5 bases, and 5 bases stayed unmatched. CDR3 length: 13 amino acids. Germline V gene lookup returns CDR1 GTSNPN and CDR2 SVGIG (reference sequence). The CDR3 spells CAWNWDRDQPQHF. CDR3 DNA: TGTGCCTGGAACTGGGACAGAGATCAGCCCCAGCATTTT.

This clone was seen a handful of times. The rearrangement uses TRBV27 and TRBJ2-3, with 11 bases matching TRBD2. The CDR3 totals 15 residues. After removal of 3 bases from V and 5 bases from J, the junction contained 4 bases not matched to a gene. CDR1 MNHEY and CDR2 SMNVEV come from the germline V gene (reference sequence). The CDR3 DNA reads TGTGCCAGCAGTTTCACCGGACTAGCGGGAGATACGCAGTATTTT. Translated, it gives CASSFTGLAGDTQYF.

V usage is TRBV10-2 and J usage is TRBJ1-5; 9 bases map to TRBD1. The CDR3 totals 18 residues. V gave up 4 bases and J gave up 0 bases; unmatched junction bases: 10. Germline V CDR1 and CDR2: WSHSY, SAAADI. CDR3 sequence: CASSAGQGMVYSNQPQHF. Written as DNA, the CDR3 is TGCGCCAGCAGTGCCGGACAGGGGATGGTATATAGCAATCAGCCCCAGCATTTT.

The chain links TRBV18 to TRBJ2-4; 8 nucleotides agree with TRBD1. This CDR3 contains 16 residues. Germline V lookup: CDR1 KGHSH, CDR2 LQKENI. Unmatched junction bases numbered 10, after V lost 6 bases and J lost 3 bases. The CDR3 spells CASSPIGDRYKNIQYF. DNA of the CDR3: TGTGCCAGCTCGCCCATTGGGGACAGGTACAAAAACATTCAGTACTTC.

The rearrangement joins TRBV4-1 to TRBJ2-2; D call uncertain. CDR3 length equals 13 residues. Germline V lookup: CDR1 MGHRA, CDR2 YSYEKL. V was trimmed by 1 base and J by 5 bases, leaving 5 bases between them. In nucleotides, the CDR3 is TGCGCCAGCAGCCAAGCCACGACCGGGGAGCTGTTTTTT. Amino acids: CASSQATTGELFF.

V is TRBV7-2 and J is TRBJ2-2; the D is unclear. V was pared by 3 bases and J by 2 bases, with 1 base between. Looked up from germline, CDR1 is SGHTA and CDR2 is FQGNSA. The CDR3 runs 12 residues. The chain's CDR3 is CASSFNTGELFF. DNA for the CDR3: TGTGCCAGCAGCTTCAACACCGGGGAGCTGTTTTTT. The full variable domain, rest sourced from reference TRBV7-2 and TRBJ2-2, is GAGVSQSPSNKVTEKGKDVELRCDPISGHTALYWYRQSLGQGLEFLIYFQGNSAPDKSGLPSDRFSAERTGGSVSTLTIQRTQQEDSAVYLCASSFNTGELFFGEGSRLTVL.

The chain links TRBV2 to TRBJ1-1; D unclear. The length of the CDR3 is 12 residues. V was clipped by 9 bases and J by 3 bases, with 11 bases between them. Germline CDR1 is SNHLY and CDR2 is FYNNEI. CDR3: CASSRPDTEAFF. Here the CDR3 DNA reads TGTGCCAGTTCCCGCCCGGACACTGAAGCTTTCTTT.

The rearrangement links TRBV27 to TRBJ2-7; possible D gene TRBD2, 6 bases. Trimming took 2 bases from V and 5 from J, leaving 16 bases between them. The CDR3 has 15 residues. Germline V gene data show CDR1 as MNHEY and CDR2 as SMNVEV (reference sequence). The CDR3 loop reads CASSLTPGSPHEQYF. CDR3 DNA sequence: TGTGCCAGCAGTTTAACGCCCGGGAGTCCCCACGAGCAGTACTTC.

This clone was detected only once. The chain links TRBV7-9 to TRBJ2-7; possible D gene TRBD2, 6 bases. Germline V gives CDR1 SEHNR, CDR2 FQNEAQ (reference sequence). This CDR3 is built from 16 residues. V lost 0 bases and J 4 bases, leaving 16 bases between the germline ends. The CDR3 DNA reads TGTGCCAGCAGCTTAGCGGAGGGTCCCAACTCATACGAGCAGTACTTC. Protein sequence: CASSLAEGPNSYEQYF.

V is TRBV10-1 and J is TRBJ2-7, with TRBD1 matching 9 bases. Germline assignment: CDR1 WNHNN and CDR2 SYGVQD (reference sequence). With V trimmed by 6 bases and J by 3 bases, 3 bases remained unmatched. CDR3 length: 13 residues. CDR3 sequence (DNA): TGCGCCAGCAGGACGGGACAGGGCTACGAGCAGTACTTC. This codes for CASRTGQGYEQYF.

This rearrangement joins TRBV2 to TRBJ2-3; D uncertain. Trimming cost V 6 bases and J 0 bases, with 16 bases left between them. The germline V gene encodes CDR1 SNHLY and CDR2 FYNNEI. This CDR3 spans 16 amino acids. CDR3 sequence (DNA): TGTGCCAGCAGCGACTTCCAGCGTCTTAGCACAGATACGCAGTATTTT. It is translated as CASSDFQRLSTDTQYF.

This chain uses TRBV29-1 with TRBJ1-2, with 9 bases that match TRBD1. Germline trimming cut 6 bases from V and 7 bases from J; bases unmatched to any gene: 3. The CDR3 runs 11 residues. The germline CDR1 and CDR2 sequences are SQVTM and ANQGSEA. In DNA form, the CDR3 reads TGCAGCGTCTGGGACAGGGTTGGCTACACCTTC. Translated: CSVWDRVGYTF.

The chain links TRBV9 to TRBJ1-2, with 8 bases fitting TRBD1. This CDR3 has 11 amino acids. CDR1 and CDR2 (germline): SGDLS, YYNGEE. After removal of 6 bases from V and 9 bases from J, the junction contained 4 bases not matched to a gene. The CDR3 DNA reads as TGTGCCAGCACCTCAGGGGGCCGCTACACCTTC. It codes for CASTSGGRYTF. Full variable domain (remainder filled in from reference TRBV9 and TRBJ1-2): DSGVTQTPKHLITATGQRVTLRCSPRSGDLSVYWYQQSLDQGLQFLIQYYNGEERAKGNILERFSAQQFPDLHSELNLSSLELGDSALYFCASTSGGRYTFGSGTRLTVV.

This rearrangement joins TRBV6-5 to TRBJ1-2; the D is unclear. This CDR3 has 14 residues. CDR1 MNHEY and CDR2 SVGAGI come from the germline V gene. V was cut by 11 bases and J by 0 bases, with 16 bases left in between. The CDR3 is CASRRVGTNYGYTF. CDR3 nucleotide sequence: TGTGCCTCCCGCCGAGTGGGTACTAACTATGGCTACACCTTC.

The gene calls are TRBV7-9 and TRBJ1-3; a possible D gene is TRBD1 (5 bases). Germline V gene lookup returns CDR1 SEHNR and CDR2 FQNEAQ (reference sequence). With 1 base removed from V and 3 bases from J, the gap between germline ends came to 7 bases. This CDR3 has 14 residues. In DNA, the CDR3 is TGTGCCAGCAGCTTAGGAGGGGATGGAAACACCATATATTTT. This encodes CASSLGGDGNTIYF.

V and J are TRBV6-5 and TRBJ2-5; 11 bases are a match to TRBD1. After removal of 0 bases from V and 5 bases from J, the junction contained 2 bases not matched to a gene. Germline V gene data show CDR1 as MNHEY and CDR2 as SVGAGI. The CDR3 spans 15 residues. The CDR3 coding sequence is TGTGCCAGCAGTTACTCGGGGACAGGGGGGGAGACCCAGTACTTC. This encodes CASSYSGTGGETQYF.

The chain combines TRBV4-1 with TRBJ2-1; D gene ambiguous. Trimming stripped 7 bases from V and 0 bases from J, with 13 bases between. Germline values: CDR1 MGHRA, CDR2 YSYEKL. This CDR3 has 15 amino acids. In DNA, the CDR3 is TGCGCCAGCACCAAAGACTGGAGCTCCTACAATGAGCAGTTCTTC. Protein: CASTKDWSSYNEQFF.

J is TRBJ2-4 and V is TRBV20-1, with D perhaps TRBD1 (5 bases). CDR3 size: 11 residues. V was shortened by 5 bases and J by 8 bases, with 10 bases between the two germline ends. Looked up from germline, CDR1 is DFQATT and CDR2 is SNEGSKA (reference sequence). CDR3 nucleotides: TGCAGTGCTTACGACAGAGACATTCAGTACTTC. Protein sequence: CSAYDRDIQYF.

This chain connects TRBV2 to TRBJ1-2; unclear D gene. CDR3 length: 14 amino acids. Germline values: CDR1 SNHLY, CDR2 FYNNEI. Trimming removed 4 bases at V and 4 bases at J, with 13 bases between. CDR3 sequence (DNA): TGTGCCAGCAGTGTAGTAGAAGGGCGCTATGGCTACACCTTC. This translates into CASSVVEGRYGYTF.

V is TRBV10-1 and J is TRBJ1-2, with 10 bases fitting TRBD1. This CDR3 contains 14 residues. The V gene's germline CDR1 is WNHNN and CDR2 SYGVQD (reference sequence). The J segment lost 8 bases and the V segment lost 10 bases, leaving 13 bases of the junction unmatched. The CDR3 sequence: CANPPTGGVGGYTF. CDR3 nucleotides: TGCGCCAACCCTCCGACAGGGGGCGTTGGCGGCTACACCTTC.

This clone appeared a single time. The chain has TRBV10-3 and TRBJ1-5; the D gene is possibly TRBD1 (5 bases). Trimming left V 4 bases short and J 4 bases short, with 17 bases between. Germline V gene data show CDR1 as ENHRY and CDR2 as SYGVKD. The CDR3 consists of 16 residues. The CDR3 is CAISAEVGRGNQPQHF. CDR3 in DNA: TGTGCCATCAGTGCGGAGGTCGGGCGGGGGAATCAGCCCCAGCATTTT.